This TCR beta chain was observed in a study of T cells in Graves' hyperthyroidism and ophthalmopathy. About the study: Peripheral blood collection took place at initial diagnosis, before any treatment.

Germline V CDR1 and CDR2: DFQATT, SNEGSKA (reference sequence). V was shortened by 5 bases and J by 5 bases, with 13 bases between the two germline ends. The CDR3 length is 14 residues. What was amplified from RNA transcripts were TCR beta CDR3 regions. HTBI primers were the set used in a first-round RT-PCR of the TCR CDR3. TCRdb fed the multiplex PCR reads into MiXCR, producing one record per CDR3 protein. The table has some 300,000 distinct CDR3 sequences, around 16% seen once. This clonotype originated in a man younger than 45 with Graves' hyperthyroidism. Sequenced material: blood. The chain has TRBV20-1 and TRBJ1-6; D is perhaps TRBD1 (6 bases). CDR3 sequence reads: CSAGSRQDNSPLHF. In DNA form, the CDR3 reads TGCAGTGCTGGATCCAGACAGGATAATTCACCCCTCCACTTT.